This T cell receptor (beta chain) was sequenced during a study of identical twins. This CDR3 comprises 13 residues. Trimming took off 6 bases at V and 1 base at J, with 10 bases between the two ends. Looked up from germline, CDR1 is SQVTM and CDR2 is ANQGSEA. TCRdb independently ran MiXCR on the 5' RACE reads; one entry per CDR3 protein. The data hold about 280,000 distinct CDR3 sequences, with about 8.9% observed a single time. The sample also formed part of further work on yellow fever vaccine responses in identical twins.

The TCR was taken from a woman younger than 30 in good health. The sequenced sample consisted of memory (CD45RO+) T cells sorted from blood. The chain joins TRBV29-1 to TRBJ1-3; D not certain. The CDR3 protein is CSVSLQSGNTIYF. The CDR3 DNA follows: TGCAGCGTCAGCCTGCAGTCTGGAAACACCATATATTTT.